These 21 T cell receptor beta chains originate from one sample sequenced in a study of T-cell reconstitution after alpha-beta-depleted transplantation in children. Preparation of the TCRbeta library used unique molecular identifiers. TCRdb processed the PCR reads anew with MiXCR; each CDR3 protein has one entry. The table includes hundreds of thousands of distinct CDR3 sequences, roughly 8.2% detected once. The sequences come from PBMCs, mostly from graft donor cells, collected 180 days after TCRalphabeta/CD19-depleted stem cell transplant. The source is a male patient aged 10 to 17 who had a stem cell transplant for acute lymphoblastic leukemia, so the T cells may come from the graft donor.

As to this clonotype: This sequence may be a read error, since a much larger clone differs from it by one base. This rearrangement joins TRBV28 to TRBJ2-3; TRBD1 aligns across 9 bases. CDR1 and CDR2 (germline): MDHEN, SYDVKM. The CDR3 contains 17 residues. Trimming took 1 base from V and 6 from J; bases not matched to a gene: 11. The CDR3 DNA sequence: TGTGCCAGCAGTTTATCCCCCCTGGACAGGGGCTGGGATACGCAGTATTTT. It yields the protein CASSLSPLDRGWDTQYF.

This clonotype occurred many times. J is TRBJ2-1 and V is TRBV7-3; TRBD2 matches at 16 bases. The CDR3 extends over 18 amino acids. The junction had 7 bases not matched to a gene; V was cut back by 2 bases and J by 6 bases. The germline CDR1 and CDR2 sequences are SGHTA and FQGTGA. The CDR3 DNA reads TGTGCCAGCAGCTTAGGAGGGACTAGCGGGGGGGCCCCCAATGAGCAGTTCTTC. This sequence encodes CASSLGGTSGGAPNEQFF.

As for this clonotype: A much bigger clone sits one base away, suggesting this may be a read error. This rearrangement joins TRBV20-1 to TRBJ2-3; D gene ambiguous. Trimming took 5 bases from V and 6 from J, leaving 12 bases between them. Per germline, CDR1 DFQATT and CDR2 SNEGSKA (reference sequence). The CDR3 consists of 12 residues. CDR3 residues: CSAPTLGDTQYF. The CDR3 DNA is TGCAGTGCTCCTACCCTAGGGGATACGCAGTATTTT.

There are many counts of this clonotype. The rearrangement joins TRBV5-1 to TRBJ2-3; D ambiguous. V shed 0 bases and J shed 6 bases, with 14 bases lying between them. The CDR3 has 15 amino acids. Germline CDR1 and CDR2: SGHRS and YFSETQ. CDR3 protein: CASSLVGLPPDTQYF. CDR3 in DNA: TGCGCCAGCAGCTTGGTAGGGCTGCCGCCGGATACGCAGTATTTT.

In this sample, this clonotype turned up many times. The chain combines TRBV11-3 with TRBJ2-1, with D possibly being TRBD1 or TRBD2 (5 bases each). The CDR3 contains 17 residues. The germline V and J ends were trimmed by 5 bases and 0 bases, with 17 bases remaining between them. The V gene's germline CDR1 is SGHNT and CDR2 YENEEA. CDR3 nucleotide sequence: TGTGCCAGCAGCCCGGGACCGGGTGCCAGCTCCTACAATGAGCAGTTCTTC. Its translation is CASSPGPGASSYNEQFF.

This clonotype was counted many times. CDR3 DNA sequence: TGTGCCAGCAGGAAGACTGCTGGCGTCCTGACTTTC. The encoded protein is CASRKTAGVLTF. The V call is TRBV28, the J call TRBJ2-6, with D unclear. CDR1 is MDHEN, CDR2 SYDVKM, per germline. The CDR3 runs to 12 residues. V was trimmed by 6 bases and J by 12 bases, leaving 12 bases between them.

This clonotype was seen at least ten times. J is TRBJ2-3 and V is TRBV9; D gene uncertain. The CDR3 is 15 amino acids. Deletions cut 0 bases from V and 1 base from J, with 9 bases between. Germline CDR1 and CDR2: SGDLS and YYNGEE. CDR3 in DNA: TGTGCCAGCAGCGTAGGGCTTATGGGCACAGATACGCAGTATTTT. This translates into CASSVGLMGTDTQYF.

In its sample, this clonotype was seen many times. V gene TRBV29-1 combines with J gene TRBJ2-3; TRBD2 matches 13 bases. Germline values: CDR1 SQVTM, CDR2 ANQGSEA. V was pared by 6 bases and J by 7 bases, with 7 bases of the junction left unmatched. The CDR3 covers 14 residues. The CDR3 DNA follows: TGCAGCGTCGCGACTAGCGGGAGGAGGAATACGCAGTATTTT. Translation: CSVATSGRRNTQYF.

This clonotype has ten or more counts. The chain employs TRBV7-2 and TRBJ2-5, with TRBD2 matching over 9 bases. The germline V gene has CDR1 SGHTA and CDR2 FQGNSA. This CDR3 has 15 amino acids. Trimming at V came to 3 bases and at J to 7 bases, leaving 9 bases not matched to a gene. DNA for the CDR3: TGTGCCAGCAGCTTCCCCGGCGGGGGGGCTAGGACCCAGTACTTC. It specifies CASSFPGGGARTQYF.

This clonotype was counted at least ten times. V is TRBV3-1 and J is TRBJ2-7; TRBD1 might be the D (7 bases). The CDR3 is made up of 13 amino acids. Germline-derived CDR1 and CDR2 are LGHDT and YNNKEL (reference sequence). V was cut by 0 bases and J by 11 bases, with 14 bases left in between. The CDR3 nucleotides read TGTGCCAGCAGCCAAGAGCTCAGGGGGGAGGAGTACTTC. Its protein product is CASSQELRGEEYF.

This clonotype was picked up many times. The chain couples TRBV5-1 to TRBJ1-5, with TRBD1 matching 10 bases. Trimming at V came to 0 bases and at J to 3 bases, leaving 6 bases not matched to a gene. This CDR3 spans 17 amino acids. The germline V gene encodes CDR1 SGHRS and CDR2 YFSETQ. The CDR3 DNA sequence: TGCGCCAGCAGCTTGGATAGGGACAGGGGTACCAATCAGCCCCAGCATTTT. Translating gives CASSLDRDRGTNQPQHF.

The sample holds many counts of this clonotype. This chain joins TRBV7-9 and TRBJ2-4; 9 bases map to TRBD1. The V gene's germline CDR1 is SEHNR and CDR2 FQNEAQ (reference sequence). With 2 bases clipped from V and 8 bases from J, the junction kept 4 bases outside the gene matches. CDR3 size: 14 residues. The CDR3 loop reads CASSLRTGVDIQYF. CDR3 nucleotides: TGTGCCAGCAGCTTACGGACAGGGGTAGACATTCAGTACTTC. Combining the CDR3 with reference TRBV7-9 and TRBJ2-4 gives the whole variable domain DTGVSQNPRHKITKRGQNVTFRCDPISEHNRLYWYRQTLGQGPEFLTYFQNEAQLEKSRLLSDRFSAERPKGSFSTLEIQRTEQGDSAMYLCASSLRTGVDIQYFGAGTRLSVL.

This clonotype was detected ten times or more. The chain links TRBV9 to TRBJ2-2; 9 nucleotides agree with TRBD2. Germline CDR1 and CDR2: SGDLS and YYNGEE. V was clipped by 3 bases and J by 6 bases; unmatched bases: 9. This CDR3 has 16 residues. CDR3 sequence reads: CASSAGTSPRAGELFF. CDR3 bases: TGTGCCAGCAGCGCCGGGACTAGCCCGAGGGCCGGGGAGCTGTTTTTT.

This clonotype showed up many times. The chain recombines TRBV20-1 with TRBJ2-5, with unresolved D. The CDR3 is 12 residues long. The V and J ends lost 5 bases and 6 bases respectively, with 13 bases between them. In germline, CDR1 is DFQATT, CDR2 SNEGSKA (reference sequence). CDR3 in amino acids: CSALRLVKTQYF. The CDR3 DNA reads as TGCAGTGCTCTCAGGCTTGTAAAGACCCAGTACTTC.

This clonotype was recorded many times. The chain is built from TRBV27 and TRBJ2-7; 7 bases map to TRBD2. Looked up from germline, CDR1 is MNHEY and CDR2 is SMNVEV (reference sequence). The trim removed 5 bases at V and 4 bases at J, leaving 14 bases unmatched. The CDR3 extends over 16 amino acids. CDR3 nucleotide sequence: TGTGCCAGCAGTCCCGTCCGGGGACTAAACCAATACGAGCAGTACTTC. It encodes CASSPVRGLNQYEQYF.

This clonotype was observed a few times. The chain recombines TRBV14 with TRBJ2-3; maybe TRBD1 (6 bases). V dropped 0 bases and J dropped 2 bases, with 24 bases sitting between them. The CDR3 sequence is 20 residues long. Germline V gene data show CDR1 as SGHDN and CDR2 as FVKESK. The CDR3, as DNA: TGTGCCAGCAGCCAAGAAGCAGGACCGCCGATTTGGGGGCACACAGATACGCAGTATTTT. It encodes CASSQEAGPPIWGHTDTQYF. Complete variable domain (other parts from reference TRBV14 and TRBJ2-3): EAGVTQFPSHSVIEKGQTVTLRCDPISGHDNLYWYRRVMGKEIKFLLHFVKESKQDESGMPNNRFLAERTGGTYSTLKVQPAELEDSGVYFCASSQEAGPPIWGHTDTQYFGPGTRLTVL.

There are many counts of this clonotype. The chain couples TRBV9 to TRBJ2-1; D assignment may be TRBD1 or TRBD2 (5 bases each). The CDR3 length is 14 residues. Trimming took 4 bases from V and 2 from J, leaving 10 bases between them. Per germline, CDR1 SGDLS and CDR2 YYNGEE. CDR3 DNA sequence: TGTGCCAGCAGCCGGGACGCCACCTACAATGAGCAGTTCTTC. As protein: CASSRDATYNEQFF.

This clonotype was counted many times. V is TRBV9 and J is TRBJ2-6, with TRBD2 matching 14 bases. Trimming cost V 6 bases and J 2 bases; bases outside gene matches: 4. The germline V gene encodes CDR1 SGDLS and CDR2 YYNGEE. This CDR3 has 17 residues. CDR3 in DNA: TGTGCCAGCACCGCGGGACTAGCGGGAGCTGGGGCCAACGTCCTGACTTTC. This gives the protein CASTAGLAGAGANVLTF.

This clonotype has ten or more counts. The chain combines TRBV20-1 with TRBJ2-7; D uncertain. Trimming stripped 0 bases from V and 5 bases from J, with 5 bases between. The germline gives CDR1 DFQATT, CDR2 SNEGSKA (reference sequence). The CDR3 has 11 amino acids. CDR3 sequence (DNA): TGCAGTGCTAGAGAGGTCCACGAGCAGTACTTC. Encoded protein: CSAREVHEQYF.

There are many counts of this clonotype. The chain joins TRBV5-1 to TRBJ2-7; TRBD2 is a possible D gene (5 bases). CDR1 is SGHRS and CDR2 is YFSETQ in the germline V gene. V lost 1 base, J lost 0 bases, and 11 bases lay in between. This CDR3 is 15 amino acids long. CDR3 DNA sequence: TGCGCCAGCAGCTTGAACAGCGGTTACTCCTACGAGCAGTACTTC. Its protein product is CASSLNSGYSYEQYF. Full variable domain (rest looked up from reference TRBV5-1 and TRBJ2-7): KAGVTQTPRYLIKTRGQQVTLSCSPISGHRSVSWYQQTPGQGLQFLFEYFSETQRNKGNFPGRFSGRQFSNSRSEMNVSTLELGDSALYLCASSLNSGYSYEQYFGPGTRLTVT.

The table lists this clonotype with many counts. The chain recombines TRBV2 with TRBJ2-1; the match to TRBD2 covers 7 bases. The germline CDR1 and CDR2 sequences are SNHLY and FYNNEI. There are 15 residues in the CDR3. The trim removed 8 bases at V and 2 bases at J, leaving 9 bases unmatched. CDR3 in amino acids: CASLRLAATYNEQFF. As DNA, the CDR3 is TGTGCCAGCCTCCGGCTAGCGGCTACCTACAATGAGCAGTTCTTC.